The 32 T cell receptor beta chains below come from one sample, sequenced in a study of cytomegalovirus exposure and HLA in healthy donors. Researchers ran the PCR with 60 Vbeta and 13 Jbeta primers. This table comes from immunoSEQ multiplex PCR, and its TCRdb copy is limited to in-frame clones, with some not included. This sample yields about 190,000 clones, of which 80% to 85% are seen a single time; 1.6% belongs to the top ten. Sequenced sample: PBMCs. Receptors originate from a man in his fifties in good health and CMV-seronegative.

The chain joins TRBV7-9 to TRBJ2-5; 9 nucleotides agree with TRBD1. The end of the DNA fits TRBJ2-7 better, so the J call may be wrong. CDR1 is SEHNR, CDR2 FQNEAQ, per germline (reference sequence). CDR3 length equals 14 residues. The CDR3 DNA follows: TGTGCCAGCAGCCGCGGACAGGGGAAGGCCGAGCAGTACTTC. Translation gives CASSRGQGKAEQYF.

The gene calls are TRBV11-2 and TRBJ2-7; 9 bases map to TRBD1. The germline V gene encodes CDR1 SGHAT and CDR2 FQNNGV. Trimming took 4 bases from V and 2 from J; bases not matched to a gene: 0. The CDR3 runs 13 residues. Here the CDR3 reads CASSYRGPYEQYF. CDR3 DNA: TGTGCCAGCAGCTACAGGGGGCCCTACGAGCAGTACTTC.

This clone was detected only once. CDR3 sequence: CASSVGWKGETQYF. The DNA for the CDR3 is TGTGCCAGCAGCGTAGGTTGGAAGGGGGAGACCCAGTACTTC. The chain is built from TRBV9 and TRBJ2-5; D perhaps matches TRBD1 (5 bases). From germline, CDR1 is SGDLS and CDR2 YYNGEE. This CDR3 has 14 residues. Trimming cost V 0 bases and J 5 bases, with 11 bases left between them.

The V gene is TRBV12-2, the J gene TRBJ2-1; the D call of TRBD2 is as the table states it, not checked on the DNA. TRBV12-2 counts as a pseudogene. The CDR3 consists of 13 residues. CDR3 in DNA: TGTGCAAGTCGCTTACCTCTAGCCCTGGTACAGTTCTTC. Translated: CASRLPLALVQFF.

This rearrangement joins TRBV5-1 to TRBJ2-1; TRBD2 aligns across 8 bases. The germline V gene has CDR1 SGHRS and CDR2 YFSETQ. The CDR3 sequence is 14 residues long. Trimming at V came to 6 bases and at J to 9 bases, leaving 11 bases not matched to a gene. The CDR3 here is CASTREGRQGEQFF. CDR3 bases: TGCGCCAGCACCCGGGAGGGGAGGCAAGGTGAGCAGTTCTTC.

The chain has TRBV7-9 and TRBJ2-5; 14 bases fit TRBD2. The J call may be wrong; the DNA end is better matched by TRBJ2-7. The CDR3 extends over 17 amino acids. Germline assignment: CDR1 SEHNR and CDR2 FQNEAQ (reference sequence). CDR3 sequence: CASSPTHRLAGGDEQYF. The CDR3 nucleotides are TGTGCCAGCAGCCCGACCCACCGACTAGCGGGGGGGGACGAGCAGTACTTC.

This chain uses TRBV7-2 with TRBJ1-2; the match to TRBD1 covers 8 bases. Trimming cost V 5 bases and J 2 bases; bases outside gene matches: 1. The germline V gene has CDR1 SGHTA and CDR2 FQGNSA. The CDR3 has 13 residues. CDR3 bases: TGTGCCAGCAGCCGGGACAGGAACTATGGCTACACCTTC. Its protein is CASSRDRNYGYTF.

This clone appeared a single time. The V and J genes are TRBV5-1 and TRBJ2-7; TRBD2 is a possible D gene (6 bases). This CDR3 has 15 amino acids. V lost 0 bases and J lost 4, with 14 bases in between. CDR1 and CDR2 from the germline V gene are SGHRS and YFSETQ. As DNA, the CDR3 is TGCGCCAGCAGCTTGGCCGGAGGGGTTACTTACGAGCAGTACTTC. Translated: CASSLAGGVTYEQYF.

This clone appeared a few times. Compared with germline, one end of the junction differs, possibly owing to a read error. This CDR3 reads CASSVAADGYTF. The CDR3 DNA reads as TGTGCCAGCAGCGTAGCCGCGGATGGCTACACCTTC. V usage is TRBV7-9 and J usage is TRBJ1-2; D is ambiguous. Germline CDR1 SEHNR, CDR2 FQNEAQ (reference sequence). The length of the CDR3 is 12 residues.

The gene calls are TRBV19 and TRBJ2-7; TRBD1 matches at 10 bases. The V gene's germline CDR1 is LNHDA and CDR2 SQIVND (reference sequence). The CDR3 sequence is 16 residues long. J lost 4 bases, V lost 7 bases, and 13 bases had no gene match. The CDR3 DNA is TGTGCCAGTAACCCCGGGGGGGGACAGGGGACGTACGAGCAGTACTTC. It encodes CASNPGGGQGTYEQYF.

CDR3 residues: CAIKVASGAPNYSSYNEQFF. As DNA, the CDR3 is TGTGCCATCAAAGTGGCTAGCGGGGCCCCCAACTACAGCTCCTACAATGAGCAGTTCTTC. The chain joins TRBV10-3 to TRBJ2-1; 9 bases align to TRBD2. V shed 7 bases and J 0 bases; nucleotides not matched to a gene: 19. Germline V lookup: CDR1 ENHRY, CDR2 SYGVKD. There are 20 residues in the CDR3.

The chain carries TRBV28 and TRBJ2-3; 7 positions match TRBD1. The germline CDR1 and CDR2 sequences are MDHEN and SYDVKM. This CDR3 comprises 14 residues. V was pared by 6 bases and J by 3 bases, with 6 bases of the junction left unmatched. CDR3 amino acids: CASSGTVVTDTQYF. CDR3 in DNA: TGTGCCAGCAGCGGGACAGTAGTAACAGATACGCAGTATTTT. The full variable domain, its missing parts supplied by reference TRBV28 and TRBJ2-3, is DVKVTQSSRYLVKRTGEKVFLECVQDMDHENMFWYRQDPGLGLRLIYFSYDVKMKEKGDIPEGYSVSREKKERFSLILESASTNQTSMYLCASSGTVVTDTQYFGPGTRLTVL.

The chain combines TRBV6-5 with TRBJ1-2; 7 bases line up with TRBD1. The CDR3 has 15 residues. Germline values: CDR1 MNHEY, CDR2 SVGAGI. V dropped 1 base and J dropped 4; count of bases not matched to a gene: 6. The CDR3 here is CASSYYTTGTYGYTF. As DNA, the CDR3 is TGTGCCAGCAGTTACTATACGACAGGGACCTATGGCTACACCTTC.

The genes are TRBV11-1 and TRBJ1-1, with TRBD1 as a possible D gene (5 bases). Germline V gene lookup returns CDR1 SGHAT and CDR2 FQDESV (reference sequence). There are 14 residues in the CDR3. Between the trimmed V and J ends, which lost 0 bases and 1 base, there was a span of 6 bases. CDR3 DNA: TGTGCCAGCAGCTTAGCGCAGGGGAACACTGAAGCTTTCTTT. It translates to CASSLAQGNTEAFF.

This chain links TRBV18 with TRBJ1-1; 11 bases match TRBD1. This CDR3 is 16 amino acids long. CDR1 is KGHSH and CDR2 is LQKENI in the germline V gene. The trim removed 2 bases at V and 1 base at J, leaving 3 bases unmatched. The CDR3 DNA follows: TGTGCCAGCTCACCAGGGACAGGGGGTCCGAACACTGAAGCTTTCTTT. Its translation: CASSPGTGGPNTEAFF.

The V and J genes are TRBV5-1 and TRBJ2-7, with a possible D match to TRBD2 (6 bases). With 1 base removed from V and 0 bases from J, the gap between germline ends came to 14 bases. There are 16 residues in the CDR3. Germline V gives CDR1 SGHRS, CDR2 YFSETQ. The CDR3 coding sequence is TGCGCCAGCAGCTTGCCTTCCCAGGGACTCTCCTACGAGCAGTACTTC. Amino acids: CASSLPSQGLSYEQYF. Combining the CDR3 with reference TRBV5-1 and TRBJ2-7 gives the whole variable domain KAGVTQTPRYLIKTRGQQVTLSCSPISGHRSVSWYQQTPGQGLQFLFEYFSETQRNKGNFPGRFSGRQFSNSRSEMNVSTLELGDSALYLCASSLPSQGLSYEQYFGPGTRLTVT.

In nucleotides, the CDR3 is TGTGCCAGCAGCCTGACCGGGACACTCACAGATACGCAGTATTTT. Its protein product is CASSLTGTLTDTQYF. V and J are TRBV11-2 and TRBJ2-3, with a weak D call TRBD1 (6 bases). The germline CDR1 and CDR2 sequences are SGHAT and FQNNGV. The V end was cut by 5 bases, the J end by 2 bases, with 14 bases between. This CDR3 region has 15 residues.

The chain joins TRBV7-9 to TRBJ2-7, with D hard to call. The CDR3 is 14 residues long. The germline gives CDR1 SEHNR, CDR2 FQNEAQ (reference sequence). Trimming took off 1 base at V and 6 bases at J, with 13 bases between the two ends. The CDR3 DNA is TGTGCCAGCAGCTTAGTATCCTCCGCGGCCGAGCAGTACTTC. Translating gives CASSLVSSAAEQYF.

The J gene is TRBJ1-4, the V gene TRBV28, with a tentative D call TRBD1 (5 bases). Trimming shortened V by 2 bases and J by 8 bases, and 15 bases separated the two germline ends. The germline CDR1 and CDR2 sequences are MDHEN and SYDVKM. The CDR3 loop spans 15 amino acids. The CDR3 nucleotides read TGTGCCAGCAGTTTAGCCGGGGGAGTTAGAGAAAAACTGTTTTTT. This translates into CASSLAGGVREKLFF.

This chain uses TRBV6-4 with TRBJ1-1, with D maybe TRBD1 (6 bases). Germline CDR1 and CDR2: MRHNA and SNTAGT. This CDR3 has 14 residues. V was cut by 3 bases and J by 6 bases, with 14 bases left in between. The DNA for the CDR3 is TGTGCCAGCAGTGAACAGGGACGTGACGCTGAAGCTTTCTTT. This encodes CASSEQGRDAEAFF.

V is TRBV19 and J is TRBJ1-5, with 10 bases identical to TRBD1. Germline CDR1 reads LNHDA; CDR2 reads SQIVND (reference sequence). V shed 5 bases, J shed 3 bases, and the junction held 7 bases outside the gene matches. The CDR3 extends over 16 amino acids. DNA of the CDR3: TGTGCCAGTAGTGGACAGGGGGTCCTCGCCAATCAGCCCCAGCATTTT. It encodes CASSGQGVLANQPQHF.

The chain combines TRBV29-1 with TRBJ2-3, with TRBD1 as a possible D gene (5 bases). Trimming pared 4 bases from V and 0 bases from J, leaving 11 bases between. The length of the CDR3 is 14 residues. The germline gives CDR1 SQVTM, CDR2 ANQGSEA. For the CDR3, the DNA is TGCAGCGTTGGTAGGGGATCTAGCACAGATACGCAGTATTTT. This codes for CSVGRGSSTDTQYF.

This clone was seen more than once but under ten times. This chain's CDR3 is CASSAGRINTEAFF. The CDR3 DNA follows: TGTGCCAGCAGCGCGGGACGGATAAACACTGAAGCTTTCTTT. The V gene is TRBV7-9, the J gene TRBJ1-1, with D perhaps matching TRBD1 (5 bases). Trimming stripped 5 bases from V and 2 bases from J, with 12 bases between. CDR1 is SEHNR, CDR2 FQNEAQ, per germline (reference sequence). This CDR3 has 14 residues.

This chain uses TRBV5-1 with TRBJ1-1; the match to TRBD1 covers 7 bases. CDR1 and CDR2 from the germline V gene are SGHRS and YFSETQ. CDR3 length: 14 amino acids. J gave up 5 bases and V 4 bases, and 8 bases lay outside the gene matches. CDR3 loop: CASSPGQDVTEAFF. DNA for the CDR3: TGCGCCAGCAGCCCCGGACAGGACGTAACTGAAGCTTTCTTT. The variable domain in full, completed from reference TRBV5-1 and TRBJ1-1, reads KAGVTQTPRYLIKTRGQQVTLSCSPISGHRSVSWYQQTPGQGLQFLFEYFSETQRNKGNFPGRFSGRQFSNSRSEMNVSTLELGDSALYLCASSPGQDVTEAFFGQGTRLTVV.

V usage is TRBV11-2 and J usage is TRBJ2-3, with D perhaps matching TRBD1 (6 bases). This CDR3 has 15 residues. Germline V gene sequence: CDR1 SGHAT, CDR2 FQNNGV. The germline V and J ends were trimmed by 3 bases and 0 bases, with 10 bases remaining between them. In nucleotides, the CDR3 is TGTGCCAGCAGCTTTCGGGGACACAGCACAGATACGCAGTATTTT. Translated, it gives CASSFRGHSTDTQYF.

The chain links TRBV19 to TRBJ1-4; D uncertain. Trimming cost V 6 bases and J 5 bases, with 13 bases left between them. CDR1 and CDR2 from the germline V gene are LNHDA and SQIVND (reference sequence). The CDR3 covers 14 residues. The CDR3 sequence is CASRDQAGNEKLFF. The CDR3 region has the DNA TGTGCCAGTAGGGATCAGGCAGGCAATGAAAAACTGTTTTTT.

V and J are TRBV5-1 and TRBJ1-2; D perhaps matches TRBD1 (6 bases). The germline V gene encodes CDR1 SGHRS and CDR2 YFSETQ. V was pared by 4 bases and J by 4 bases, with 20 bases between. This CDR3 has 16 amino acids. The CDR3 region has the DNA TGCGCCAGCAGCCCGGTTCCGGACAGTGGAGGCTATGGCTACACCTTC. It translates to CASSPVPDSGGYGYTF.

The V call is TRBV5-1, the J call TRBJ2-6, with D unresolved. Germline lookup yields CDR1 SGHRS and CDR2 YFSETQ. CDR3 length equals 16 residues. Trimming removed 0 bases at V and 2 bases at J, with 9 bases between. CDR3 DNA: TGCGCCAGCAGCTTGGCCGATAGCCCTGGGGCCAACGTCCTGACTTTC. Amino acids: CASSLADSPGANVLTF.

About this clone itself: The conserved final phenylalanine or tryptophan is absent from the CDR3, which likely points to a read error. Because the CDR3's place on the DNA is in doubt, the DNA is left out and the CDR3 is given as listed by TCRdb. The rearrangement uses TRBV2 and TRBJ1-1. The CDR3 adds up to 11 amino acids, both ends counted. Per the germline V gene, CDR1 is SNHLY and CDR2 is FYNNEI. CDR3 amino acids: CASSEASRLVL.

The chain combines TRBV4-3 with TRBJ2-2; 11 bases line up with TRBD2. The germline CDR1 and CDR2 sequences are LGHNA and YSLEER. The ends lost 2 bases at V and 6 bases at J; junction bases unmatched: 5. CDR3 size: 16 residues. CDR3 DNA sequence: TGCGCCAGCAGCCAATTTAGCGGGAGGGAGGCCGGGGAGCTGTTTTTT. Translating gives CASSQFSGREAGELFF.

The chain is built from TRBV30 and TRBJ1-1, with 8 bases fitting TRBD1. Germline V gene sequence: CDR1 GTSNPN, CDR2 SVGIG (reference sequence). With 8 bases clipped from V and 1 base from J, the junction kept 6 bases outside the gene matches. The CDR3 has 13 amino acids. The DNA of the CDR3 is TGTGCCAGAAATACAGGGGGGAACACTGAAGCTTTCTTT. This encodes CARNTGGNTEAFF.

The CDR3 nucleotides are TGTGCCAGCTCACCGACCGGGACTAGCGGCTCCTACGAGCAGTACTTC. It encodes CASSPTGTSGSYEQYF. The gene calls are TRBV18 and TRBJ2-7, with 11 bases identical to TRBD2. The CDR3 length is 16 residues. Trimming took 3 bases from V and 0 from J; bases not matched to a gene: 4. Germline CDR1 is KGHSH and CDR2 is LQKENI.